These T cell receptor beta chains were read from a single sample in a study of T cell repertoires in cytomegalovirus infection. TCRdb reprocessed the reads via MiXCR and lists one record per CDR3 protein. The profile shows around 290,000 distinct CDR3 sequences, 25% of them singletons. Sequenced: PBMCs. These receptors were collected from a human donor in good health (CMV status not recorded). Some clones in this sample may be carry-over from other donors' samples. CDR3s include the opening cysteine and the closing phenylalanine or tryptophan. A D gene is named only where the DNA matches it firmly. Only some rows state a clone size, as once, few, many or a class for expanded clones.

V	D	length	J	size	DNA	CDR3
TRBV7-9	.	16	TRBJ2-5	.	TGTGCCAGCAGCTTAAAGGCAGGGGTCGATGGGGAGACCCAGTACTTC	CASSLKAGVDGETQYF
TRBV6-5	.	14	TRBJ1-2	.	TGTGCCAGCAGTTCCACTACAGGGTACTATGGCTACACCTTC	CASSSTTGYYGYTF
TRBV29-1	.	14	TRBJ2-1	.	TGCAGCGTTGGTTCGAGCGGAATCGGGAATGAGCAGTTCTTC	CSVGSSGIGNEQFF
TRBV7-2	TRBD2	17	TRBJ2-1	many	TGTGCCAGCAGCCGTCGAGGTGGGACTAGTTCATACAATGAGCAGTTCTTC	CASSRRGGTSSYNEQFF
TRBV11-2	TRBD2	15	TRBJ2-3	many	TGTGCCAGCACCCCATTCGGGGGGAATGTAGATACGCAGTATTTT	CASTPFGGNVDTQYF
TRBV20-1	.	16	TRBJ1-5	once	TGCAGTGCTAGTAGATTACGGGGTAGAGGGGATCAGCCCCAGCATTTT	CSASRLRGRGDQPQHF
TRBV6-1	.	16	TRBJ1-3	few	TGTGCCAGCAGTGAAGACCCCAGTCACTCTGGAAACACCATATATTTT	CASSEDPSHSGNTIYF
TRBV11-3	.	14	TRBJ2-5	few	TGTGCCAGCAGCACCACCCGTGGGCAAGAGACCCAGTACTTC	CASSTTRGQETQYF
TRBV28	TRBD2	15	TRBJ2-5	.	TGTGCCAGCACCTCCCTCCTAGCGGGACAGGAGACCCAGTACTTC	CASTSLLAGQETQYF
TRBV11-1	TRBD2	18	TRBJ2-5	many	TGTGCCAGCAGCTTACGCCCGCCCCGGGGGGACCTACAAGAGACCCAGTACTTC	CASSLRPPRGDLQETQYF
TRBV4-2	TRBD2	20	TRBJ2-3	.	TGTGCCAGCAGCAAGAGGCTGCTAGCGGATCCGAGAAGAGGCACAGATACGCAGTATTTT	CASSKRLLADPRRGTDTQYF
TRBV7-9	.	12	TRBJ2-7	few	TGTGCCAGCAGCTTCCCTTTTAGGGAGCAGTACTTC	CASSFPFREQYF
TRBV7-2	TRBD2	16	TRBJ2-7	many	TGTGCCAGCAGCCCGACTCCGGGACTAGCGGGCTACGAGCAGTACTTC	CASSPTPGLAGYEQYF
TRBV12-3/TRBV12-4	.	14	TRBJ2-5	.	TGTGCCAGCAGCCCGGTGGGCTCCGGGGAGACCCAGTACTTC	CASSPVGSGETQYF
TRBV6-2/TRBV6-3	.	13	TRBJ2-7	.	TGTGCCAGCAAGACCGACAGGATCTACGAGCAGTACTTC	CASKTDRIYEQYF
TRBV28	.	14	TRBJ1-2	few	TGTGCCAGCAGCCCGCCGATGAGGTTCGGAGGCTACACCTTC	CASSPPMRFGGYTF
TRBV11-2	.	15	TRBJ2-1	.	TGTGCCAGCAGCTTAGTGAGGGGGGAATACAATGAGCAGTTCTTC	CASSLVRGEYNEQFF
TRBV7-8	TRBD1	16	TRBJ1-4	.	TGTGCCAGCAGCTTACTACCGGGACAGGGAGGCGAGGGGCTGTTTTTT	CASSLLPGQGGEGLFF
TRBV27	.	16	TRBJ1-2	few	TGTGCCAGCAGGGGGGGGAGACTGACTGATAACTATGGCTACACCTTC	CASRGGRLTDNYGYTF
TRBV7-8	.	14	TRBJ2-7	few	TGTGCCAGCAGCTTCGCCCTACCGCCCTACGAGCAGTACTTC	CASSFALPPYEQYF
TRBV7-2	.	16	TRBJ2-3	many	TGTGCCAGCAGCTTAGCGCCTTCGTCTAGCACAGATACGCAGTATTTT	CASSLAPSSSTDTQYF
TRBV19	.	14	TRBJ2-1	.	TGTGCCAGTAGTATATTGGGCAACGACAATGAGCAGTTCTTC	CASSILGNDNEQFF
TRBV29-1	.	12	TRBJ1-4	few	TGCAGCGGCGGCGGCGGTGGAGAAAAACTGTTTTTT	CSGGGGGEKLFF
TRBV7-9	.	14	TRBJ1-1	.	TGTGCCAGCAGCTCAAATAAAGGGGGGACTGAAGCTTTCTTT	CASSSNKGGTEAFF
TRBV6-5	.	13	TRBJ1-1	.	TGTGCCAGCAGTACAAGCACGAACACTGAAGCTTTCTTT	CASSTSTNTEAFF
TRBV20-1	TRBD1	13	TRBJ2-1	.	TGCAGTGCCAGAGGGGACAGGGGTAGTGAGCAGTTCTTC	CSARGDRGSEQFF
TRBV2	.	13	TRBJ1-1	.	TGTGCCAGCAGTGGGCTCGGGGGCACTGAAGCTTTCTTT	CASSGLGGTEAFF
TRBV5-1	TRBD2	15	TRBJ2-1	.	TGCGCCAGCAGCTGGGCTAGCGGCGTTTACAATGAGCAGTTCTTC	CASSWASGVYNEQFF
TRBV4-1	.	16	TRBJ2-6	few	TGCGCCAGCAGCCAAGAAGATCTGACTGGGGCCAACGTCCTGACTTTC	CASSQEDLTGANVLTF
TRBV14	.	15	TRBJ2-1	few	TGTGCCAGCAGACAAACGGGGAGCTCCTACAATGAGCAGTTCTTC	CASRQTGSSYNEQFF